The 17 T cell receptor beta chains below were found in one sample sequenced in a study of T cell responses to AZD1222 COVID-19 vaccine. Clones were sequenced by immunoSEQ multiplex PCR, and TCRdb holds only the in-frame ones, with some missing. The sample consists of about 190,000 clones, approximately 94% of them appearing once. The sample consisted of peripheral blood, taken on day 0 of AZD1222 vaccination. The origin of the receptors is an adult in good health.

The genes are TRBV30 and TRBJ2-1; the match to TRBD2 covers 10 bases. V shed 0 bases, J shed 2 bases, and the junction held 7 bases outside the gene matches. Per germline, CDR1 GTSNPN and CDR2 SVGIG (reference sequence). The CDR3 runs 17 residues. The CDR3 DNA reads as TGTGCCTGGAGTGTACGCGCTAGCGGGAGTACCTACAATGAGCAGTTCTTC. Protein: CAWSVRASGSTYNEQFF. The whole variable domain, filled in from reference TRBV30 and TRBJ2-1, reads SQTIHQWPATLVQPVGSPLSLECTVEGTSNPNLYWYRQAAGRGLQLLFYSVGIGQISSEVPQNLSASRPQDRQFILSSKKLLLSDSGFYLCAWSVRASGSTYNEQFFGPGTRLTVL.

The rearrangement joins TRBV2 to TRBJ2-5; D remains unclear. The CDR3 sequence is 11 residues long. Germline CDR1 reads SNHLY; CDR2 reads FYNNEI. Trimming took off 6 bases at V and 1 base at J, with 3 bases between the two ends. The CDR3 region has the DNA TGTGCCAGCAGCCTCCAAGAGACCCAGTACTTC. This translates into CASSLQETQYF.

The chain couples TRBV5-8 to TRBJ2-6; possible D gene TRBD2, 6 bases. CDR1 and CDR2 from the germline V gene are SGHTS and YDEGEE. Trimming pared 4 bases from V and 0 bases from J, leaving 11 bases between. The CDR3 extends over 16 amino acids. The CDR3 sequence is CASSHQEGSGANVLTF. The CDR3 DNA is TGTGCCAGCAGCCACCAGGAGGGCTCTGGGGCCAACGTCCTGACTTTC.

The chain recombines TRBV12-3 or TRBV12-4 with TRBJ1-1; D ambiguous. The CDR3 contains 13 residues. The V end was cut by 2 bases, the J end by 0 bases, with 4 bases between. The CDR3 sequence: CASSLQMNTEAFF. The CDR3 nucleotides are TGTGCCAGCAGTTTACAGATGAACACTGAAGCTTTCTTT.

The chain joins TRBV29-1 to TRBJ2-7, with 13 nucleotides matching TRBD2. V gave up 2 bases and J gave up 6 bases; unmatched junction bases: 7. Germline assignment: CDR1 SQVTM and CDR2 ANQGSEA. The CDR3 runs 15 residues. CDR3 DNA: TGCAGCGTTGAATATCCCGGGACTAGCGGGATCGAGCAGTACTTC. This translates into CSVEYPGTSGIEQYF.

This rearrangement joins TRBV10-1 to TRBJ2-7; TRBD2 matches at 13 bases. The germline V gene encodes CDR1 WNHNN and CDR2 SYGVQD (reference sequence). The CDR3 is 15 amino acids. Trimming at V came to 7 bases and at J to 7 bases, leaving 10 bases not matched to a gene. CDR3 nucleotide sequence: TGCGCCAGCAAGCGAGGGACTAGCGGGACTCGGGAGCAGTACTTC. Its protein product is CASKRGTSGTREQYF.

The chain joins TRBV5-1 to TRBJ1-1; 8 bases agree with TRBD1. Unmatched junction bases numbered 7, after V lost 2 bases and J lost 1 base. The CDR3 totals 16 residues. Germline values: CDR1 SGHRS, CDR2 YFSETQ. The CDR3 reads CASSLGQGKPNTEAFF. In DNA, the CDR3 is TGCGCCAGCAGCTTAGGACAGGGCAAGCCGAACACTGAAGCTTTCTTT.

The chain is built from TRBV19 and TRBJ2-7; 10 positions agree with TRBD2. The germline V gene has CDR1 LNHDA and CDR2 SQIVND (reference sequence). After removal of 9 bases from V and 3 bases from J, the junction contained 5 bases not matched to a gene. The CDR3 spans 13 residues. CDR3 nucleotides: TGTGCCAGCGGGACTAGCGCTGGCTACGAGCAGTACTTC. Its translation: CASGTSAGYEQYF.

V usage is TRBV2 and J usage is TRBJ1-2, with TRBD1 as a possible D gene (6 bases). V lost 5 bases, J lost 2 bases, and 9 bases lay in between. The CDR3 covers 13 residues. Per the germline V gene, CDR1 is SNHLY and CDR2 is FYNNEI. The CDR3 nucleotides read TGTGCCAGCAGTCGGACAGCCAACTATGGCTACACCTTC. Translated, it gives CASSRTANYGYTF.

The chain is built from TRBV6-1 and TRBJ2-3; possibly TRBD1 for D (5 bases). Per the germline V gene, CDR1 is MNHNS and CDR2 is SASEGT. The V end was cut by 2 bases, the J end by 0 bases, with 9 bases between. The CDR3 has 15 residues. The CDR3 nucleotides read TGTGCCAGCAGTGAACAGGGATCAAGCACAGATACGCAGTATTTT. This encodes CASSEQGSSTDTQYF.

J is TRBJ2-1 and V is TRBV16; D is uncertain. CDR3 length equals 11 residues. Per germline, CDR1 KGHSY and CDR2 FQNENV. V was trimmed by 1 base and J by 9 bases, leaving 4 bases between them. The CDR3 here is CASSQFVEQFF. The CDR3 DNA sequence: TGTGCCAGCAGCCAATTTGTTGAGCAGTTCTTC.

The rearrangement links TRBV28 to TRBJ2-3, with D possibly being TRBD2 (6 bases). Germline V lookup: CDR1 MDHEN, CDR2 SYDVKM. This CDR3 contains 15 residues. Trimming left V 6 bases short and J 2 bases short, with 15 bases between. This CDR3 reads CASSQPREYTDTQYF. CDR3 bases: TGTGCCAGCAGCCAACCCCGGGAGTACACAGATACGCAGTATTTT.

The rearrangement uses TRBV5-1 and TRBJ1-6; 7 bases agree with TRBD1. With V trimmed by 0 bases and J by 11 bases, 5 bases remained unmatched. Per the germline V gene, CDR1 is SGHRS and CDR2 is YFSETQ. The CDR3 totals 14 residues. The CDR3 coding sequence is TGCGCCAGCAGCTTGGGACAGGGATCGCCACCCCTCCACTTT. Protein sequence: CASSLGQGSPPLHF.

The CDR3 DNA sequence: TGTGCCAGCAGTCCGCTCCCAATACTAGCGGGAGGGGCAGATACGCAGTATTTT. This codes for CASSPLPILAGGADTQYF. The chain recombines TRBV28 with TRBJ2-3, with 13 bases matching TRBD2. This CDR3 has 18 amino acids. Germline V gene data show CDR1 as MDHEN and CDR2 as SYDVKM. The V segment lost 5 bases and the J segment 4 bases; nucleotides outside the gene matches: 12.

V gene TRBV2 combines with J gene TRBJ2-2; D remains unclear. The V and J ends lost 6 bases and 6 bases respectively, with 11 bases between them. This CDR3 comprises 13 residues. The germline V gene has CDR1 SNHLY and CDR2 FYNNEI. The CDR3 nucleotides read TGTGCCAGCAGCCCACCCCGGTCCGGGGAGCTGTTTTTT. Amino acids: CASSPPRSGELFF.

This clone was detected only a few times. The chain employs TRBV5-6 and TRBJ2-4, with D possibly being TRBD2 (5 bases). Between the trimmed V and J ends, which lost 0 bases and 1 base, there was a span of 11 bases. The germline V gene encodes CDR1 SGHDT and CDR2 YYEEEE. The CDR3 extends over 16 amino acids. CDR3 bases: TGTGCCAGCAGCTTGGTGTCGGTAGCGGCCAAAAACATTCAGTACTTC. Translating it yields CASSLVSVAAKNIQYF.

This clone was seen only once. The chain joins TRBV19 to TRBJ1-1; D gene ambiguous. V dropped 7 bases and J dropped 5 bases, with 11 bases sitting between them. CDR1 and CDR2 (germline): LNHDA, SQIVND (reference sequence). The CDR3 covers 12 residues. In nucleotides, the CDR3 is TGTGCCAGTATCCGCGGGGAGACTGAAGCTTTCTTT. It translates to CASIRGETEAFF. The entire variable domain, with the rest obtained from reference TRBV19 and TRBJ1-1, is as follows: DGGITQSPKYLFRKEGQNVTLSCEQNLNHDAMYWYRQDPGQGLRLIYYSQIVNDFQKGDIAEGYSVSREKKESFPLTVTSAQKNPTAFYLCASIRGETEAFFGQGTRLTVV.